The entry below describes one TCR beta chain. Germline CDR1 reads MNHNS; CDR2 reads SASEGT. V lost 7 bases, J lost 2 bases, and 6 bases stayed unmatched. The CDR3 spans 15 residues. TCRdb's copy holds only in-frame clones and misses some; the assay was immunoSEQ multiplex PCR. Of about 2,500,000 clones in the sample, roughly nine tenths were seen once. The record originates from a study of shared clonotypes between healthy human individuals. The sample taken for sequencing was naive CD4+ T cells sorted from blood. The subset is: CD45RA+ positively selected. V is TRBV6-1 and J is TRBJ2-7, with TRBD2 identical over 12 bases. This TCR derives from a man aged 18-30 years in good health. The CDR3, as DNA: TGTGCCAGCACCGCACTAGCGGGAGGCCCCTACGAGCAGTACTTC. This translates into CASTALAGGPYEQYF.